Below are 18 T cell receptor beta chains sequenced from a single sample in a study of control samples from healthy donors and cancer patients. Only in-frame clones appear in the TCRdb table, and some are missing; sequencing was by immunoSEQ multiplex PCR. In the table there are some 70,000 clones, approximately 83% of which are singletons. The sequenced sample was blood. The receptors originated from a man in his sixties in good health.

V usage is TRBV5-5 and J usage is TRBJ2-2; D is uncertain. Between the trimmed V and J ends, which lost 4 bases and 4 bases, there was a span of 17 bases. The CDR3 loop spans 16 amino acids. The germline CDR1 and CDR2 sequences are SGHKS and YYEKEE (reference sequence). As DNA, the CDR3 is TGTGCCAGCAGCCTGAACCCGGTTCCGGGCACCGGGGAGCTGTTTTTT. Translated, it gives CASSLNPVPGTGELFF.

The rearrangement links TRBV11-2 to TRBJ1-1; a possible D gene is TRBD1 (5 bases). The CDR3 extends over 15 amino acids. The germline V gene encodes CDR1 SGHAT and CDR2 FQNNGV. The V gene lost 0 bases and the J gene lost 1 base, with 9 bases spanning the gap. In DNA form, the CDR3 reads TGTGCCAGCAGCTTAGATCCGGGGCCGAACACTGAAGCTTTCTTT. Protein: CASSLDPGPNTEAFF.

The genes are TRBV6-7 and TRBJ2-5; D not resolved. TRBV6-7 is sorted into the ORF group, with uncertain function. This CDR3 spans 15 amino acids. V shed 6 bases and J shed 2 bases, with 16 bases lying between them. The CDR3 bases are TGTGCCAGCAGAGCGACGGAGATTGGTCAAGAGACCCAGTACTTC. Protein sequence: CASRATEIGQETQYF.

The genes are TRBV6-6 and TRBJ2-2; TRBD2 agrees at 8 bases. Trimming at V came to 5 bases and at J to 4 bases, leaving 12 bases not matched to a gene. The germline gives CDR1 MNHNY, CDR2 SVGAGI (reference sequence). The CDR3 spans 17 residues. As DNA, the CDR3 is TGTGCCAGCAGTCTACAAGGGACTAGGGGTCGCACCGGGGAGCTGTTTTTT. Translation: CASSLQGTRGRTGELFF.

J is TRBJ2-3 and V is TRBV3-1 (or the pseudogene TRBV3-2); D not certain. There are 15 residues in the CDR3. CDR1 and CDR2 (germline): LGHDT, YNNKEL (reference sequence). The V end was cut by 0 bases, the J end by 6 bases, with 13 bases between. CDR3 in DNA: TGTGCCAGCAGCCAAGAGGGTGGGATTTGGGATACGCAGTATTTT. It translates to CASSQEGGIWDTQYF.

The genes are TRBV2 and TRBJ2-5; TRBD2 matches at 9 bases. The CDR3 runs 19 residues. Trimming took 0 bases from V and 2 from J; bases not matched to a gene: 13. The germline CDR1 and CDR2 sequences are SNHLY and FYNNEI. The CDR3 here is CASSEALTVAGVYQETQYF. The CDR3 nucleotides are TGTGCCAGCAGTGAAGCGCTCACGGTAGCGGGAGTGTATCAAGAGACCCAGTACTTC.

The chain recombines TRBV2 with TRBJ2-3; D not certain. Between the trimmed V and J ends, which lost 8 bases and 1 base, there was a span of 13 bases. CDR3 size: 14 residues. CDR1 and CDR2 from the germline V gene are SNHLY and FYNNEI. DNA for the CDR3: TGTGCCAGCTCGGCGCAGGTAGGCACAGATACGCAGTATTTT. Translation gives CASSAQVGTDTQYF.

This clone was seen only once. This chain uses TRBV7-9 with TRBJ2-2, with 8 nucleotides matching TRBD1. This CDR3 spans 16 amino acids. Germline V gene lookup returns CDR1 SEHNR and CDR2 FQNEAQ (reference sequence). With 5 bases clipped from V and 1 base from J, the junction kept 6 bases outside the gene matches. Here the CDR3 reads CASSPGQGQNTGELFF. DNA of the CDR3: TGTGCCAGCAGCCCTGGACAGGGTCAGAACACCGGGGAGCTGTTTTTT.

The CDR3 loop reads CASARGTEAFF. In DNA, the CDR3 is TGTGCCAGCGCTAGGGGCACTGAAGCTTTCTTT. The gene calls are TRBV3-1 (or the pseudogene TRBV3-2) and TRBJ1-1; maybe TRBD1 (5 bases). V was clipped by 8 bases and J by 4 bases, with 8 bases between them. The CDR3 is 11 amino acids. The germline CDR1 and CDR2 sequences are LGHDT and YNNKEL (reference sequence).

The V gene is TRBV11-2, the J gene TRBJ2-1, with D perhaps TRBD2 (6 bases). The V gene's germline CDR1 is SGHAT and CDR2 FQNNGV. Trimming removed 4 bases from V and 2 bases from J, with 6 bases in between. The CDR3 runs 13 residues. In DNA, the CDR3 is TGTGCCAGCAGCTCGGGGGCCTACAATGAGCAGTTCTTC. Protein product: CASSSGAYNEQFF.

J is TRBJ2-1 and V is TRBV4-3; D may be TRBD2 (5 bases). The CDR3 contains 15 residues. Germline CDR1 is LGHNA and CDR2 is YSLEER. V was pared by 0 bases and J by 4 bases, with 10 bases between. Here the CDR3 reads CASSQDPTGYNEQFF. The CDR3 coding sequence is TGCGCCAGCAGCCAAGATCCAACGGGGTACAATGAGCAGTTCTTC.

The genes are TRBV5-6 and TRBJ2-5, with a tentative D call TRBD2 (6 bases). This CDR3 region has 14 residues. Germline CDR1 reads SGHDT; CDR2 reads YYEEEE. The V end lost 1 base, the J end lost 5 bases, and 12 bases lay between the germline ends. The CDR3 reads CASSLIAVGETQYF. CDR3 bases: TGTGCCAGCAGCTTGATAGCGGTGGGGGAGACCCAGTACTTC.

The chain employs TRBV9 and TRBJ2-3, with a weak D call TRBD2 (7 bases). The CDR3 contains 17 residues. Germline values: CDR1 SGDLS, CDR2 YYNGEE. V lost 0 bases to trimming and J lost 3 bases, with 17 bases between them. The CDR3 bases are TGTGCCAGCAGCGTAGAGGGGGGGCCAAGTCCGACAGATACGCAGTATTTT. Amino acid sequence: CASSVEGGPSPTDTQYF.

The chain couples TRBV14 to TRBJ1-2; TRBD1 is a possible D gene (6 bases). This CDR3 comprises 15 residues. The germline CDR1 and CDR2 sequences are SGHDN and FVKESK. Trimming cost V 2 bases and J 4 bases, with 14 bases left between them. The CDR3 region is CASSQQGPWAYGYTF. The CDR3 nucleotides read TGTGCCAGCAGCCAACAGGGGCCTTGGGCCTATGGCTACACCTTC. Full variable domain (outside the CDR3, taken from reference TRBV14 and TRBJ1-2): EAGVTQFPSHSVIEKGQTVTLRCDPISGHDNLYWYRRVMGKEIKFLLHFVKESKQDESGMPNNRFLAERTGGTYSTLKVQPAELEDSGVYFCASSQQGPWAYGYTFGSGTRLTVV.

The V call is TRBV5-4, the J call TRBJ2-5, with TRBD2 identical over 10 bases. Germline-derived CDR1 and CDR2 are SGHNT and YYREEE (reference sequence). The CDR3 is 15 amino acids. Unmatched junction bases numbered 4, after V lost 5 bases and J lost 0 bases. This CDR3 reads CASSRTSGNQETQYF. In nucleotides, the CDR3 is TGTGCCAGCAGTCGGACTAGCGGTAACCAAGAGACCCAGTACTTC.

This clone was counted only a few times. The gene calls are TRBV6-2 or TRBV6-3 and TRBJ1-5; maybe TRBD1 (5 bases). The CDR3 is 18 residues long. The germline V gene has CDR1 MNHEY and CDR2 SVGEGT. Trimming removed 0 bases at V and 0 bases at J, with 15 bases between. The CDR3 is CASSYSVRGLFSNQPQHF. The CDR3 DNA reads TGTGCCAGCAGTTACTCGGTGAGGGGCCTATTTAGCAATCAGCCCCAGCATTTT.

This chain links TRBV7-3 with TRBJ1-2, with D possibly being TRBD1 (6 bases). The CDR3 loop spans 13 amino acids. Germline CDR1 is SGHTA and CDR2 is FQGTGA. The V and J ends lost 5 bases and 3 bases respectively, with 10 bases between them. DNA for the CDR3: TGTGCCAGCAGCCTGACAGGAGACTATGGCTACACCTTC. This gives the protein CASSLTGDYGYTF.

This clone showed up just once. This chain links TRBV21-1 with TRBJ2-1; TRBD2, the D gene given by the table, was not confirmed from the DNA. TRBV21-1 is recorded as a pseudogene. This CDR3 comprises 16 residues. CDR3 residues: CASSKGEWSSYNEQFF. The CDR3 nucleotides are TGTGCCAGCAGCAAAGGTGAGTGGAGCTCCTACAATGAGCAGTTCTTC.